These 29 T cell receptor beta chains were sequenced from one sample in a study of blood T cells in healthy people across ages. The use of a sample-barcoded 5' primer and a J-beta primer mix characterized a second PCR of roughly 7 to 12 cycles. A single record per CDR3 protein comes from TCRdb applying MiXCR to the 5' RACE reads. The repertoire holds roughly 800,000 distinct CDR3 sequences, roughly 25% seen once, with approximately 3.7% in the top ten. These data were also filed under a second study, of T cells of mothers and their children.

The sequencing input was blood. These receptors came from a boy younger than 18 in good health.

V and J are TRBV20-1 and TRBJ2-3; D remains ambiguous. V was clipped by 4 bases and J by 3 bases, with 17 bases between them. The CDR3 has 15 amino acids. CDR1 is DFQATT and CDR2 is SNEGSKA in the germline V gene (reference sequence). CDR3 region: CSATKETDRTDTQYF. CDR3 DNA: TGCAGTGCTACTAAGGAGACGGATAGAACAGATACGCAGTATTTT.

This clonotype was counted only a few times. J is TRBJ2-7 and V is TRBV28; 7 nucleotides agree with TRBD1. Matching the DNA end better, TRBJ2-5 makes the J call doubtful. Germline V gene sequence: CDR1 MDHEN, CDR2 SYDVKM. This CDR3 contains 16 residues. In DNA, the CDR3 is TGTGCCAGCAGTTTGACAGGGAACCCTCCGCGGGAGACCCAGTACTTC. This gives the protein CASSLTGNPPRETQYF.

This clonotype was observed a few times. The chain joins TRBV13 to TRBJ2-1, with TRBD2 matching over 13 bases. CDR3 length equals 18 residues. Germline CDR1 reads PRHDT; CDR2 reads FYEKMQ (reference sequence). Trimming took 5 bases from V and 2 from J; bases not matched to a gene: 9. This CDR3 is CASSPTGTSGTTYNEQFF. For the CDR3, the DNA is TGTGCCAGCAGCCCTACCGGGACTAGCGGGACGACCTACAATGAGCAGTTCTTC.

The chain combines TRBV20-1 with TRBJ2-5; D might be TRBD2 (5 bases). The DNA end is a closer match to TRBJ2-7, so the J assignment may be wrong. Looked up from germline, CDR1 is DFQATT and CDR2 is SNEGSKA (reference sequence). This CDR3 spans 14 amino acids. CDR3 DNA sequence: TGCAGTGCTAGTCGTTGGGAGCCGGCCTACGAGCAGTACTTC. This gives the protein CSASRWEPAYEQYF.

The chain joins TRBV4-3 to TRBJ2-4, with TRBD2 matching 8 bases. The V gene's germline CDR1 is LGHNA and CDR2 YSLEER. J was trimmed by 6 bases and V by 0 bases; bases with no gene match: 4. The CDR3 is 15 amino acids. The CDR3 reads CASSQDGSGRNIQYF. In DNA form, the CDR3 reads TGCGCCAGCAGCCAAGATGGCAGCGGGAGAAACATTCAGTACTTC.

This clonotype was seen a few times. The rearrangement links TRBV7-9 to TRBJ2-3, with TRBD2 as a possible D gene (6 bases). Trimming shortened V by 5 bases and J by 10 bases, and 19 bases separated the two germline ends. Germline V gene sequence: CDR1 SEHNR, CDR2 FQNEAQ (reference sequence). CDR3 length equals 14 residues. This CDR3 is CASSPRTGGMPQYF. CDR3 in DNA: TGTGCCAGCAGCCCCCGGACTGGGGGGATGCCGCAGTATTTT.

In this sample, this clonotype turned up a few times. The chain combines TRBV7-6 with TRBJ2-5, with TRBD2 as a possible D gene (5 bases). The last part of the DNA fits TRBJ2-1 better; the J call may be wrong. CDR3 length: 15 residues. Germline-derived CDR1 and CDR2 are SGHVS and FNYEAQ. This CDR3 reads CASSLNRGTYNEQFF. The CDR3 bases are TGTGCCAGCAGCTTAAACCGGGGTACCTACAATGAGCAGTTCTTC.

This clonotype was observed a few times. The chain is built from TRBV7-2 and TRBJ2-5, with D unclear. The CDR3 is 14 residues long. The V end lost 3 bases, the J end lost 1 base, and 9 bases lay between the germline ends. From germline, CDR1 is SGHTA and CDR2 FQGNSA. CDR3 coding DNA: TGTGCCAGCAGCTTTTTCGTGACCCAAGAGACCCAGTACTTC. It translates to CASSFFVTQETQYF. Full variable domain (remainder filled in from reference TRBV7-2 and TRBJ2-5): GAGVSQSPSNKVTEKGKDVELRCDPISGHTALYWYRQSLGQGLEFLIYFQGNSAPDKSGLPSDRFSAERTGGSVSTLTIQRTQQEDSAVYLCASSFFVTQETQYFGPGTRLLVL.

The chain combines TRBV6-5 with TRBJ2-1, with D hard to call. V lost 3 bases and J 8 bases, leaving 14 bases between the germline ends. Germline-derived CDR1 and CDR2 are MNHEY and SVGAGI. The CDR3 consists of 14 residues. In nucleotides, the CDR3 is TGTGCCAGCAGTTATTATGGCCAGAGGTATGAGCAGTTCTTC. Translation gives CASSYYGQRYEQFF.

This clonotype turned up a few times. The chain combines TRBV20-1 with TRBJ2-7, with no clear D. With 6 bases removed from V and 5 bases from J, the gap between germline ends came to 8 bases. Looked up from germline, CDR1 is DFQATT and CDR2 is SNEGSKA (reference sequence). CDR3 length: 10 residues. The CDR3 DNA follows: TGCAGTGCCTTCACCGACGAGCAGTACTTC. Its translation is CSAFTDEQYF.

The table lists this clonotype with a few counts. A junction end diverges from the germline sequence, so it may reflect a read error. The chain recombines TRBV2 with TRBJ1-2, with TRBD1 identical over 7 bases. The CDR3 contains 15 residues. Germline V lookup: CDR1 SNHLY, CDR2 FYNNEI. The CDR3: CASSGTGVLNYGCTF. As DNA, the CDR3 is TGTGCCAGCAGCGGCACAGGGGTCCTCAACTATGGCTGCACCTTC.

There are a few counts of this clonotype. The J gene is TRBJ2-7, the V gene TRBV7-9; D remains ambiguous. This CDR3 comprises 14 residues. Trimming took 5 bases from V and 2 from J, leaving 13 bases between them. The germline CDR1 and CDR2 sequences are SEHNR and FQNEAQ (reference sequence). Here the CDR3 DNA reads TGTGCCAGCAGCGAAGGAAGGGCCACCTACGAGCAGTACTTC. This codes for CASSEGRATYEQYF.

This clonotype was counted between two and nine times. The V gene is TRBV29-1, the J gene TRBJ2-7; TRBD2 matches at 11 bases. The CDR3 spans 15 residues. V dropped 3 bases and J dropped 1; count of bases not matched to a gene: 5. Germline V gene data show CDR1 as SQVTM and CDR2 as ANQGSEA. The CDR3 here is CSVEGLAEGSYEQYF. DNA for the CDR3: TGCAGCGTTGAGGGACTAGCGGAGGGATCCTACGAGCAGTACTTC.

The chain uses TRBV5-6 and TRBJ1-4; D gene ambiguous. V lost 2 bases and J 5 bases, leaving 10 bases between the germline ends. The CDR3 runs 14 residues. In germline, CDR1 is SGHDT, CDR2 YYEEEE. The DNA for the CDR3 is TGTGCCAGCAGCTTTGGCAGCCCCAATGAAAAACTGTTTTTT. This sequence encodes CASSFGSPNEKLFF. The variable domain in full, with the rest retrieved from reference TRBV5-6 and TRBJ1-4, is DAGVTQSPTHLIKTRGQQVTLRCSPKSGHDTVSWYQQALGQGPQFIFQYYEEEERQRGNFPDRFSGHQFPNYSSELNVNALLLGDSALYLCASSFGSPNEKLFFGSGTQLSVL.

This chain uses TRBV28 with TRBJ2-5; a weak D match, TRBD1 (5 bases). The closer fit of TRBJ2-7 to the DNA end suggests the J call may be wrong. The CDR3 extends over 14 amino acids. Germline assignment: CDR1 MDHEN and CDR2 SYDVKM. This chain's CDR3 is CASSASDNSYEQYF. The CDR3 region has the DNA TGTGCCAGCAGTGCTTCGGACAACTCCTACGAGCAGTACTTC.

This chain joins TRBV6-6 and TRBJ2-7; D is perhaps TRBD2 (6 bases). Germline V gene lookup returns CDR1 MNHNY and CDR2 SVGAGI (reference sequence). The CDR3 contains 13 residues. Trimming stripped 7 bases from V and 5 bases from J, with 15 bases between. The CDR3 region is CASNPGTANEQYF. CDR3 bases: TGTGCCAGCAACCCCGGGACTGCCAACGAGCAGTACTTC.

A few counts support this clonotype. The chain joins TRBV11-1 to TRBJ2-5; 8 nucleotides match TRBD2. This CDR3 region has 16 residues. V was clipped by 5 bases and J by 5 bases; unmatched bases: 13. The V gene's germline CDR1 is SGHAT and CDR2 FQDESV (reference sequence). DNA of the CDR3: TGTGCCAGCAGCCTACGGGACGGACTAGCCATGGAGACCCAGTACTTC. Translated: CASSLRDGLAMETQYF.

This clonotype has at least ten counts. The rearrangement joins TRBV4-3 to TRBJ2-7, with 9 bases fitting TRBD2. Germline V CDR1 and CDR2: LGHNA, YSLEER. V lost 3 bases, J lost 7 bases, and 10 bases stayed unmatched. The CDR3 totals 15 residues. The CDR3 is CASSHNPSGTREQYF. The CDR3 DNA reads as TGCGCCAGCAGCCATAATCCTAGCGGGACGCGGGAGCAGTACTTC.

This clonotype was counted only a few times. V usage is TRBV30 and J usage is TRBJ1-1, with D hard to call. Germline V CDR1 and CDR2: GTSNPN, SVGIG (reference sequence). The CDR3 is 13 amino acids. V lost 4 bases and J lost 0, with 9 bases in between. In DNA, the CDR3 is TGTGCCTGGATAGGGCCGCTGAACACTGAAGCTTTCTTT. It encodes CAWIGPLNTEAFF.

V and J are TRBV15 and TRBJ2-3; D possibly corresponds to TRBD2 (5 bases). V gave up 8 bases and J gave up 2 bases, with 14 bases separating them. Germline loops: CDR1 LNHNV, CDR2 YYDKDF (reference sequence). This CDR3 has 14 residues. This CDR3 is CATSFGILTDTQYF. In nucleotides, the CDR3 is TGTGCCACCTCTTTCGGGATTCTCACAGATACGCAGTATTTT.

The rearrangement joins TRBV6-5 to TRBJ1-6; possibly TRBD1 for D (5 bases). This CDR3 contains 15 residues. Germline V gene data show CDR1 as MNHEY and CDR2 as SVGAGI. V lost 2 bases and J lost 7, with 12 bases in between. The CDR3 loop is CASSYTGRENSPLHF. The CDR3 DNA sequence: TGTGCCAGCAGTTACACCGGCAGGGAAAATTCACCCCTCCACTTT.

The chain recombines TRBV11-3 with TRBJ2-7; 7 bases fit TRBD2. The CDR3 contains 15 residues. V lost 5 bases, J lost 1 base, and 8 bases stayed unmatched. The germline V gene encodes CDR1 SGHNT and CDR2 YENEEA. CDR3 bases: TGTGCCAGCAGCCCCTTTGAGCGGGATTCCTACGAGCAGTACTTC. This translates into CASSPFERDSYEQYF.

The chain uses TRBV20-1 and TRBJ2-1; possibly TRBD2 for D (5 bases). Trimming removed 6 bases from V and 3 bases from J, with 12 bases in between. The CDR3 has 13 residues. Per the germline V gene, CDR1 is DFQATT and CDR2 is SNEGSKA (reference sequence). CDR3 sequence: CSARGLFYNEQFF. For the CDR3, the DNA is TGCAGTGCCCGCGGACTTTTCTACAATGAGCAGTTCTTC.

There are a few counts of this clonotype. The rearrangement uses TRBV27 and TRBJ1-6; the match to TRBD1 covers 8 bases. Looked up from germline, CDR1 is MNHEY and CDR2 is SMNVEV (reference sequence). J gave up 2 bases and V 4 bases, and 10 bases lay outside the gene matches. CDR3 size: 18 residues. The CDR3 bases are TGTGCCAGCAGTTCCCTTCGGACAGGGACAACCTATAATTCACCCCTCCACTTT. Translated, it gives CASSSLRTGTTYNSPLHF.

This clonotype was seen more than once but under ten times. The chain recombines TRBV11-1 with TRBJ2-1; a possible D gene is TRBD2 (7 bases). The germline V gene encodes CDR1 SGHAT and CDR2 FQDESV (reference sequence). The V gene lost 2 bases and the J gene lost 9 bases, with 17 bases spanning the gap. The CDR3 runs to 15 residues. CDR3 nucleotide sequence: TGTGCCAGCAGCTTACGCGGGGGCCCCTTGCGTGAGCAGTTCTTC. Its translation: CASSLRGGPLREQFF. Full variable domain (remainder filled in from reference TRBV11-1 and TRBJ2-1): EAEVAQSPRYKITEKSQAVAFWCDPISGHATLYWYRQILGQGPELLVQFQDESVVDDSQLPKDRFSAERLKGVDSTLKIQPAELGDSAMYLCASSLRGGPLREQFFGPGTRLTVL.

This clonotype was seen a few times. The genes are TRBV4-2 and TRBJ1-5; D is unclear. The germline CDR1 and CDR2 sequences are LGHNA and YNFKEQ. CDR3 length: 15 residues. V lost 0 bases to trimming and J lost 4 bases, with 10 bases between them. CDR3 bases: TGTGCCAGCAGCCAAGAGTGGGGTTTAAATCAGCCCCAGCATTTT. This translates into CASSQEWGLNQPQHF.

The chain links TRBV7-8 to TRBJ2-3; either TRBD1 or TRBD2 may fit D (5 bases each). Germline CDR1 and CDR2: SGHVS and FQNEAQ. The CDR3 is made up of 16 amino acids. V gave up 3 bases and J gave up 2 bases, with 15 bases separating them. CDR3 coding DNA: TGTGCCAGCAGCTTCCCCCGGGACCGGCACACAGATACGCAGTATTTT. Its translation: CASSFPRDRHTDTQYF.

This clonotype has at least ten counts. The chain has TRBV28 and TRBJ2-5; 9 positions agree with TRBD2. V was clipped by 4 bases and J by 5 bases; unmatched bases: 5. The CDR3 extends over 14 amino acids. CDR1 is MDHEN, CDR2 SYDVKM, per germline. CDR3 sequence: CASSSIAGVETQYF. The DNA of the CDR3 is TGTGCCAGCAGTTCAATAGCGGGAGTGGAGACCCAGTACTTC.

The sample holds a few counts of this clonotype. The CDR3 region is CSVVSFWAENYGYTF. The CDR3 bases are TGCAGCGTTGTGTCTTTTTGGGCGGAGAACTATGGCTACACCTTC. The chain has TRBV29-1 and TRBJ1-2; D remains ambiguous. Germline V gene sequence: CDR1 SQVTM, CDR2 ANQGSEA. The CDR3 totals 15 residues. Trimming cost V 4 bases and J 2 bases, with 17 bases left between them.